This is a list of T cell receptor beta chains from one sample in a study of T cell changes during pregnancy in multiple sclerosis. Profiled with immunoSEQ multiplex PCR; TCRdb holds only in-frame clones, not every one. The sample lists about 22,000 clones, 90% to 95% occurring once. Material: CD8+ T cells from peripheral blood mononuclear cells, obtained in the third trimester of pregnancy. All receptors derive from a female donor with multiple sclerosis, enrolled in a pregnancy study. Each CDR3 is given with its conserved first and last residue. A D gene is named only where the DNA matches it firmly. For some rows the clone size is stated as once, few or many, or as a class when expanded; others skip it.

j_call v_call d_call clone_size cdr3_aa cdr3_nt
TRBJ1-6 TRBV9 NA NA CASSVDREPLHF TGTGCCAGCAGCGTAGACAGGGAACCCCTCCACTTT
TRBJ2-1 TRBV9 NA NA CASSVESPYNEQFF TGTGCCAGCAGCGTAGAGAGCCCCTACAATGAGCAGTTCTTC
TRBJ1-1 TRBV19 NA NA CASSIGQTTEAFF TGTGCCAGTAGTATTGGACAGACCACTGAAGCTTTCTTT
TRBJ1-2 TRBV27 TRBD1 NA CASSWGPGQVSYGYTF TGTGCCAGCAGTTGGGGCCCGGGACAGGTCTCCTATGGCTACACCTTC
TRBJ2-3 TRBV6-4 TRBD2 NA CASSDNAGGSTDTQYF TGTGCCAGCAGTGACAATGCGGGGGGGAGCACAGATACGCAGTATTTT
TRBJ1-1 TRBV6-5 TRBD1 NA CASSSLDRDTEAFF TGTGCCAGCAGTTCCTTGGACAGGGACACTGAAGCTTTCTTT
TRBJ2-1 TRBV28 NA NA CASSLMTGEAYNEQFF TGTGCCAGCAGTCTAATGACTGGAGAGGCATACAATGAGCAGTTCTTC
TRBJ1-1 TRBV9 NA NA CASSGASGINTEAFF TGTGCCAGCAGCGGGGCTTCGGGGATTAACACTGAAGCTTTCTTT
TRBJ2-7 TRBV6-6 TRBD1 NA CASSFLRTGEYYEQYF TGTGCCAGCAGTTTCCTTAGGACAGGGGAATACTACGAGCAGTACTTC
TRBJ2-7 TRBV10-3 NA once CAISETQLRGAEGEQYF TGTGCCATCAGTGAGACTCAACTACGAGGCGCGGAGGGCGAGCAGTACTTC
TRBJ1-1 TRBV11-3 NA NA CASSPPGNTEAFF TGTGCCAGCAGCCCCCCGGGGAACACTGAAGCTTTCTTT
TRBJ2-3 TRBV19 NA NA CASSIGTVGDTQYF TGTGCCAGTAGTATAGGGACAGTAGGAGATACGCAGTATTTT
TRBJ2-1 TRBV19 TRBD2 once CASTSGRAIDEQFF TGTGCCAGTACGAGCGGGAGGGCTATAGATGAGCAGTTCTTC
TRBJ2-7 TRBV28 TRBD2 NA CASSLLLAGRYEQYF TGTGCCAGCAGTTTATTGCTAGCGGGAAGGTACGAGCAGTACTTC
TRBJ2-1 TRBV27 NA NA CASRAGDWNEQFF TGTGCCAGCAGGGCAGGGGATTGGAATGAGCAGTTCTTC
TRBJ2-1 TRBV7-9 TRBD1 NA CASSFRDRDNEQFF TGTGCCAGCAGCTTCCGGGACAGGGACAATGAGCAGTTCTTC
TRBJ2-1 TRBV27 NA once CASSYRDSYNEQFF TGTGCCAGCTCCTACAGGGACTCCTACAATGAGCAGTTCTTC
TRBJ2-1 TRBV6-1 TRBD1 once CASSETGTREQFF TGTGCCAGCAGTGAGACAGGGACGAGGGAGCAGTTCTTC
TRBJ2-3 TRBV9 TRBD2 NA CASSADSGGSTDTQYF TGTGCCAGCAGCGCAGATAGCGGGGGGAGCACAGATACGCAGTATTTT
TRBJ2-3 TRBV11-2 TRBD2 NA CASSLTGGQADTQYF TGTGCCAGCAGCCTAACGGGAGGGCAAGCAGATACGCAGTATTTT
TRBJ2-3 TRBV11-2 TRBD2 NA CASSGPSSGITDTQYF TGTGCCAGCAGCGGCCCCTCTAGCGGGATCACAGATACGCAGTATTTT
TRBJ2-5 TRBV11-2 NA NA CASSLKAGTHQETQYF TGTGCCAGCAGCTTAAAAGCCGGGACACATCAAGAGACCCAGTACTTC
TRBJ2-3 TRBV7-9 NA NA CASTLWEPTTDTQYF TGTGCCAGCACCCTATGGGAGCCTACCACAGATACGCAGTATTTT
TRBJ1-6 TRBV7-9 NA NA CASRLDRSPLHF TGTGCCAGCAGACTAGACAGGTCACCCCTCCACTTT
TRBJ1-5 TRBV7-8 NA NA CASSLEGREHQPQHF TGTGCCAGCAGCTTAGAAGGCAGGGAACATCAGCCCCAGCATTTT
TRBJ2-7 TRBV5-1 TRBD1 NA CASSSTGTGPYEQYF TGCGCCAGCAGCTCTACCGGGACAGGGCCCTACGAGCAGTACTTC
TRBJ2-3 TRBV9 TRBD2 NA CASSPSGGESTDTQYF TGTGCCAGCAGCCCAAGCGGGGGGGAAAGCACAGATACGCAGTATTTT
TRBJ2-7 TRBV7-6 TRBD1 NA CASSLQPGQGKYEQYF TGTGCCAGCAGCCTTCAACCGGGACAGGGGAAATACGAGCAGTACTTC
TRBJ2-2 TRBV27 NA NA CASSWGTANTGELFF TGTGCCAGCAGTTGGGGGACTGCGAACACCGGGGAGCTGTTTTTT
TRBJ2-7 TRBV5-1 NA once CASLNETASYEQYF TGCGCCAGCCTGAATGAGACAGCGTCCTACGAGCAGTACTTC
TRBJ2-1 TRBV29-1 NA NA CSVVSIGGNVEQFF TGCAGCGTTGTCTCGATTGGCGGGAATGTTGAGCAGTTCTTC